Following are 20 T cell receptor beta chains from one sample sequenced in a study. TCRdb re-called the 5' RACE reads through MiXCR, storing one row per CDR3 protein. The sample lists approximately 60,000 distinct CDR3 sequences; 26% were seen once. The sorted Tregs were CD4+CD25+CD127-/low cells. Sequencing input: tumor-infiltrating Tregs sorted from the breast tumor. The source of these receptors is a female donor with breast cancer.

The chain couples TRBV7-6 to TRBJ1-4; D remains ambiguous. CDR1 SGHVS and CDR2 FNYEAQ come from the germline V gene. The V and J ends lost 1 base and 14 bases respectively, with 14 bases between them. The CDR3 covers 13 residues. CDR3 sequence reads: CASSLEVGRALFF. CDR3 bases: TGTGCCAGCAGCTTAGAAGTGGGCCGGGCTCTGTTTTTT.

This clonotype was observed a handful of times. The V gene is TRBV9, the J gene TRBJ1-2; 9 nucleotides match TRBD1. The germline V gene encodes CDR1 SGDLS and CDR2 YYNGEE. V was clipped by 3 bases and J by 7 bases; unmatched bases: 10. CDR3 length equals 15 residues. For the CDR3, the DNA is TGTGCCAGCAGCGCCACAGGGGGCCCCCTTGGTGGCTACACCTTC. It yields the protein CASSATGGPLGGYTF.

This clonotype was counted ten times or more. This sequence joins TRBV10-3 and TRBJ2-3, with 7 bases that match TRBD1. The CDR3 runs to 15 residues. Germline V gene lookup returns CDR1 ENHRY and CDR2 SYGVKD. The V segment lost 3 bases and the J segment 4 bases; nucleotides outside the gene matches: 7. This CDR3 reads CAISEQGSEADTQYF. CDR3 coding DNA: TGTGCCATCAGTGAACAGGGGTCAGAGGCAGATACGCAGTATTTT.

The V call is TRBV7-9, the J call TRBJ2-7, with no clear D. The CDR3 runs to 16 residues. Germline lookup yields CDR1 SEHNR and CDR2 FQNEAQ (reference sequence). V lost 4 bases to trimming and J lost 4 bases, with 20 bases between them. The CDR3 bases are TGTGCCAGCAGCTCCGCCTCAGATCAGACACGATACGAGCAGTACTTC. Amino acids: CASSSASDQTRYEQYF.

With regard to this clonotype: Being one base from a much bigger clone, this may be a read error. The chain links TRBV2 to TRBJ2-5, with a possible D match to TRBD2 (7 bases). Germline V CDR1 and CDR2: SNHLY, FYNNEI. The CDR3 runs 13 residues. This chain's CDR3 is CASSDAGAEAQYF. As DNA, the CDR3 is TGTGCCAGCAGTGATGCGGGGGCAGAGGCCCAGTACTTC.

This clonotype was seen only a few times. This chain joins TRBV7-8 and TRBJ2-1, with D perhaps TRBD2 (5 bases). Trimming took 7 bases from V and 0 from J, leaving 13 bases between them. The CDR3 totals 15 residues. Looked up from germline, CDR1 is SGHVS and CDR2 is FQNEAQ. In DNA, the CDR3 is TGTGCCAGCACCATAAGACGGGGCTCCTACAATGAGCAGTTCTTC. It translates to CASTIRRGSYNEQFF.

This clonotype was seen ten or more times. This chain connects TRBV29-1 to TRBJ1-1; D perhaps matches TRBD1 (5 bases). V shed 4 bases and J shed 3 bases, with 9 bases lying between them. This CDR3 has 12 residues. CDR1 and CDR2 (germline): SQVTM, ANQGSEA. This CDR3 reads CSVGRGDTEAFF. The DNA of the CDR3 is TGCAGCGTTGGGCGGGGGGACACTGAAGCTTTCTTT.

The chain couples TRBV18 to TRBJ2-1; D is uncertain. V shed 2 bases and J shed 9 bases, with 11 bases lying between them. Germline V gene data show CDR1 as KGHSH and CDR2 as LQKENI. The CDR3 runs to 13 residues. The CDR3 is CASSPTPFGEQFF. In DNA form, the CDR3 reads TGTGCCAGCTCACCAACACCTTTCGGTGAGCAGTTCTTC.

The DNA of the CDR3 is TGTGCCAGCGGGGCTCAGGCCAATCAGCCCCAGCATTTT. Translation: CASGAQANQPQHF. This chain uses TRBV6-5 with TRBJ1-5, with D possibly TRBD1 on 5 matching bases. Trimming left V 8 bases short and J 3 bases short, with 11 bases between. Germline V gene lookup returns CDR1 MNHEY and CDR2 SVGAGI. The CDR3 length is 13 residues.

This clonotype was seen at least ten times. This chain joins TRBV7-2 and TRBJ2-2; 10 bases are a match to TRBD2. With V trimmed by 5 bases and J by 2 bases, 5 bases remained unmatched. The CDR3 extends over 16 amino acids. Per germline, CDR1 SGHTA and CDR2 FQGNSA. In DNA, the CDR3 is TGTGCCAGCAGCCTGAGGACTAGCGGAAACACCGGGGAGCTGTTTTTT. As protein: CASSLRTSGNTGELFF.

This clonotype occurred a few times. The rearrangement links TRBV6-2 or TRBV6-3 to TRBJ1-1; D gene uncertain. V was cut by 7 bases and J by 4 bases, with 7 bases left in between. The CDR3 contains 11 residues. Germline loops: CDR1 MNHEY, CDR2 SVGEGT. CDR3 sequence reads: CASIQGTEAFF. The CDR3 DNA sequence: TGTGCCAGCATCCAAGGCACTGAAGCTTTCTTT.

The chain carries TRBV20-1 and TRBJ2-3; D tentatively fits TRBD1 or TRBD2 (5 bases each). The CDR3 runs to 13 residues. Trimming left V 6 bases short and J 2 bases short, with 12 bases between. The germline V gene encodes CDR1 DFQATT and CDR2 SNEGSKA (reference sequence). This chain's CDR3 is CSANRGNTDTQYF. Here the CDR3 DNA reads TGCAGTGCAAACCGGGGCAACACAGATACGCAGTATTTT.

The chain is built from TRBV28 and TRBJ2-7, with unresolved D. V gave up 3 bases and J gave up 1 base, with 10 bases separating them. The CDR3 contains 14 residues. Germline values: CDR1 MDHEN, CDR2 SYDVKM. The CDR3 reads CASSFSPYSYEQYF. CDR3 DNA sequence: TGTGCCAGCAGTTTTTCTCCTTATTCCTACGAGCAGTACTTC.

The chain employs TRBV7-2 and TRBJ1-1, with 7 bases lining up with TRBD1. Trimming at V came to 4 bases and at J to 4 bases, leaving 6 bases not matched to a gene. The V gene's germline CDR1 is SGHTA and CDR2 FQGNSA. The CDR3 has 14 residues. CDR3 loop: CASSYRTGTTEAFF. Here the CDR3 DNA reads TGTGCCAGCAGCTACAGGACAGGAACCACTGAAGCTTTCTTT.

To note about this clonotype: A read error is possible here, since a much larger clone lies one base away. V and J are TRBV28 and TRBJ2-4; D perhaps matches TRBD1 (5 bases). This CDR3 comprises 15 residues. The germline V gene has CDR1 MDHEN and CDR2 SYDVKM. CDR3 loop: CAGSPDSLAKNIQYF. For the CDR3, the DNA is TGTGCCGGCAGTCCCGACAGCCTAGCCAAAAACATTCAGTACTTC.

This clonotype was found a few times. The rearrangement links TRBV6-2 or TRBV6-3 to TRBJ1-4; the match to TRBD1 covers 10 bases. The germline gives CDR1 MNHEY, CDR2 SVGEGT. This CDR3 is built from 15 residues. V gave up 5 bases and J gave up 6 bases; unmatched junction bases: 6. CDR3 nucleotides: TGTGCCAGCAGTCCAAGGGACAGGGGATATGAAAAACTGTTTTTT. Translating gives CASSPRDRGYEKLFF.

In this sample, this clonotype turned up many times. The genes are TRBV6-1 and TRBJ2-7, with 11 bases identical to TRBD2. The germline V gene has CDR1 MNHNS and CDR2 SASEGT. Unmatched junction bases numbered 7, after V lost 4 bases and J lost 2 bases. This CDR3 is built from 16 residues. The CDR3 loop is CASSVGLAGGAYEQYF. For the CDR3, the DNA is TGTGCCAGCAGTGTGGGGCTAGCGGGGGGAGCCTACGAGCAGTACTTC.

Concerning this clonotype: A read error is possible here, since a much larger clone lies one base away. The gene calls are TRBV12-3 or TRBV12-4 and TRBJ1-2, with 9 bases fitting TRBD1. After removal of 8 bases from V and 8 bases from J, the junction contained 6 bases not matched to a gene. CDR3 length: 12 amino acids. This CDR3 reads CASDTGGLGYTF. For the CDR3, the DNA is TGTGCCAGCGACACAGGGGGCCTAGGCTACACCTTC.

In this sample, this clonotype turned up a few times. The chain combines TRBV20-1 with TRBJ2-1; weak D call: TRBD2 (5 bases). This CDR3 region has 14 residues. Germline V lookup: CDR1 DFQATT, CDR2 SNEGSKA (reference sequence). Between the trimmed V and J ends, which lost 3 bases and 7 bases, there was a span of 16 bases. The CDR3 sequence: CSASRGRKGNEQFF. CDR3 DNA sequence: TGCAGTGCTAGTAGAGGGAGAAAAGGAAATGAGCAGTTCTTC.

This clonotype was counted between two and nine times. This sequence joins TRBV9 and TRBJ1-5; no clear D gene. V was trimmed by 0 bases and J by 0 bases, leaving 7 bases between them. This CDR3 comprises 15 residues. From germline, CDR1 is SGDLS and CDR2 YYNGEE. CDR3 sequence: CASSVGGYSNQPQHF. DNA of the CDR3: TGTGCCAGCAGCGTAGGAGGGTATAGCAATCAGCCCCAGCATTTT.